These 4 T cell receptor beta chains were all obtained from the same sample, sequenced in a study of T cell repertoires in cytomegalovirus infection. No antigen has been assigned to these receptors. In TCRdb, the reads were re-called with MiXCR into one record per CDR3 protein. The table records about 310,000 distinct CDR3 sequences, roughly 25% of them present only once. Sequenced here: cultured PBMCs, sampled from culture after CMV antigen stimulation. Receptors originate from a human donor in good health (CMV status not recorded). Some clones in this sample may be carry-over from other donors' samples.

The chain uses TRBV6-2 or TRBV6-3 and TRBJ1-1; the D is unclear. The germline V gene has CDR1 MNHEY and CDR2 SVGEGT. V dropped 6 bases and J dropped 3 bases, with 14 bases sitting between them. CDR3 size: 14 residues. In nucleotides, the CDR3 is TGTGCCAGCAGGCTCCTCCTTCGGGACACTGAAGCTTTCTTT. This sequence encodes CASRLLLRDTEAFF.

The rearrangement links TRBV20-1 to TRBJ2-7; 7 nucleotides agree with TRBD1. The CDR3 loop spans 18 amino acids. Germline-derived CDR1 and CDR2 are DFQATT and SNEGSKA (reference sequence). The J segment lost 1 base and the V segment lost 2 bases, leaving 17 bases of the junction unmatched. CDR3 sequence: CSARLIGTEVSLSYEQYF. DNA for the CDR3: TGCAGTGCTAGACTTATAGGGACAGAAGTGTCGTTATCCTACGAGCAGTACTTC.

This chain joins TRBV19 and TRBJ2-1; 7 bases match TRBD2. The CDR3 has 16 residues. The V gene end was trimmed by 5 bases and the J gene end by 2 bases; junction bases not matched to a gene: 9. Germline V gene lookup returns CDR1 LNHDA and CDR2 SQIVND (reference sequence). CDR3 loop: CASSWSASGTYNEQFF. In DNA form, the CDR3 reads TGTGCCAGTAGTTGGTCGGCTAGCGGCACCTACAATGAGCAGTTCTTC.

The chain combines TRBV4-1 with TRBJ2-7; D is unresolved. Trimming stripped 0 bases from V and 0 bases from J, with 9 bases between. CDR1 MGHRA and CDR2 YSYEKL come from the germline V gene. The CDR3 has 15 residues. The CDR3 region has the DNA TGCGCCAGCAGCCAAGAGGCCCGGAGCTCCTACGAGCAGTACTTC. Protein product: CASSQEARSSYEQYF.